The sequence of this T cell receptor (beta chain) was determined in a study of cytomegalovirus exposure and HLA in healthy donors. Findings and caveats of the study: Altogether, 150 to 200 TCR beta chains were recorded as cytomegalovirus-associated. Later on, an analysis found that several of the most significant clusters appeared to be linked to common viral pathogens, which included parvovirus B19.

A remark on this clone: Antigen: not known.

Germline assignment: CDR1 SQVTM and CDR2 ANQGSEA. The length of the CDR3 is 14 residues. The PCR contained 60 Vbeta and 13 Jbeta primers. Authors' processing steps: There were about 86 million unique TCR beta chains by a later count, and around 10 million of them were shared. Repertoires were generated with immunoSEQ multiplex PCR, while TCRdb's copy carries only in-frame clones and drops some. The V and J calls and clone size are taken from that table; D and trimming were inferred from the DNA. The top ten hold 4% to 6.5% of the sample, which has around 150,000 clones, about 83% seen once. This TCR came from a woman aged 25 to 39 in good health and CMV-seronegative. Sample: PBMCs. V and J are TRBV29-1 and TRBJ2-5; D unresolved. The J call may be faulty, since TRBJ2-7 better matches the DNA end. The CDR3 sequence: CSVAYSSSTYEQYF. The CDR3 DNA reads TGCAGCGTTGCTTACTCCTCTTCTACCTACGAGCAGTACTTC.